This T cell receptor (beta chain) derives from a study of T cells expressing NK-cell markers. Study-level information: HCMV seropositivity marked most of the eight sequenced donors; one was seronegative. Whole-study findings and limits: The CD3+CD56-NKG2C+ fraction of a handful of donors was likewise dominated by these clonotypes.

TCRdb re-called the 5' RACE reads and shows each CDR3 protein once, DNA omitted. This sample's clone table lists 400,000 to 450,000 distinct CDR3 sequences. As to this clonotype: Its specificity is not known.

This TCR was sampled from a woman between 18 and 70 years old in good health. Material: blood T cells: a sorted CD56 or NKG2C T cell subset, CD4+ or CD8+ T cells, or bulk PBMC T cells (not recorded which).

CDR3 residues: CASSQMTGTGNGYTF. The V and J genes are TRBV4-3 and TRBJ1-2; no DNA is available, so the TRBD1 call from TCRdb remains unchecked. The CDR3 has 15 residues. CDR1 and CDR2 (germline): LGHNA, YSLEER.